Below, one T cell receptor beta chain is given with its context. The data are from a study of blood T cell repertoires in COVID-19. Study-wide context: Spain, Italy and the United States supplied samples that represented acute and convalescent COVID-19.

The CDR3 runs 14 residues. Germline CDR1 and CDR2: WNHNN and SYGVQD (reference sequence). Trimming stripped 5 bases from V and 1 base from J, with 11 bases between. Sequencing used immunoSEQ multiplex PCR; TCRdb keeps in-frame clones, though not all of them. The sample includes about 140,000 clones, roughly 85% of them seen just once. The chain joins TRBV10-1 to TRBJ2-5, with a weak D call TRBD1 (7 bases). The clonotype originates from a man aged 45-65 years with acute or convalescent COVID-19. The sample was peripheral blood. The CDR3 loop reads CASSPGGIQETQYF. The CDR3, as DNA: TGCGCCAGCAGTCCAGGGGGGATCCAAGAGACCCAGTACTTC.